This T cell receptor beta chain was sequenced for a study of blood T cell repertoires in COVID-19. At the level of the study: Both acute and convalescent COVID-19 samples were obtained from the United States, Italy and Spain.

TCRdb's table, derived via immunoSEQ multiplex PCR, lists solely in-frame clones and lacks some. The sample shows fewer than 400,000 clones, about 86% of them seen only once. Sequencing was done on a sample of peripheral blood. This sequence originates from a man aged 25 to 40 with active or convalescent COVID-19.

This chain's CDR3 is CASSDRGQTEAFF. DNA of the CDR3: TGTGCCAGCAGTGACAGGGGGCAAACTGAAGCTTTCTTT. The chain is built from TRBV7-2 and TRBJ1-1, with TRBD1 identical over 10 bases. In germline, CDR1 is SGHTA, CDR2 FQGNSA. With 6 bases clipped from V and 5 bases from J, the junction kept 3 bases outside the gene matches. This CDR3 is built from 13 residues.